These 10 T cell receptor beta chains originate from one sample sequenced in a study of regulatory T cells in long-lasting Graves disease. According to the study, TCR beta libraries were built with iRepertoire HTBI primers and CDR3-region Arm-PCR. TCRdb recomputed calls from the multiplex PCR reads with MiXCR, one row per CDR3 protein. The table shows 450,000 to 700,000 distinct CDR3 sequences, with approximately 12% occurring only once. Time point here: newly diagnosed GD, antithyroid drugs for less than 3 months. Isolated PBMC RNA provided the starting material for the TCR library. These data also featured in a second study, about T cells in Graves' hyperthyroidism and ophthalmopathy.

Here the sequenced sample was peripheral blood mononuclear cells (PBMCs), taken at new diagnosis, from a patient treated with antithyroid drugs. These receptors were collected from a young man with Graves disease.

The chain has TRBV25-1 and TRBJ2-2; 8 nucleotides match TRBD2. Germline V gives CDR1 MGHDK, CDR2 SYGVNS. With V trimmed by 3 bases and J by 8 bases, 5 bases remained unmatched. The length of the CDR3 is 14 residues. The CDR3 DNA sequence: TGTGCCAGCAGTGATCGGGAGGGCCCTGGGGAGCTGTTTTTT. This encodes CASSDREGPGELFF.

This clonotype was seen once. The CDR3 does not end in the conserved phenylalanine or tryptophan, so this is likely a read error. The chain couples TRBV4-1 to TRBJ1-5; the match to TRBD1 covers 9 bases. Germline-derived CDR1 and CDR2 are MGHRA and YSYEKL. J lost 6 bases, V lost 5 bases, and 17 bases had no gene match. The CDR3 runs to 18 residues. The CDR3 nucleotides are TGCGCCAGCAGCACGAGGCCGGACAGGGGTTTGGAGGGTCAGCCCCAGCATTCT. This translates into CASSTRPDRGLEGQPQHS.

This clonotype was counted ten times or more. This chain links TRBV2 with TRBJ2-1, with a tentative D call TRBD2 (6 bases). This CDR3 has 14 amino acids. From germline, CDR1 is SNHLY and CDR2 FYNNEI. In nucleotides, the CDR3 is TGTGCGTTAGTGCTCGCGGGATCCTACAATGAGCAGTTCTTC. This sequence encodes CALVLAGSYNEQFF. The full variable domain, completed using reference TRBV2 and TRBJ2-1, is EPEVTQTPSHQVTQMGQEVILRCVPISNHLYFYWYRQILGQKVEFLVSFYNNEISEKSEIFDDQFSVERPDGSNFTLKIRSTKLEDSAMYFCALVLAGSYNEQFFGPGTRLTVL.

The CDR3 is CASSQDWGDGGEKLFF. The CDR3 DNA reads as TGTGCCAGCAGCCAAGACTGGGGGGACGGCGGAGAAAAACTGTTTTTT. The gene calls are TRBV3-1 and TRBJ1-4, with D possibly matching TRBD1 (5 bases). The CDR3 covers 16 residues. The ends were cut back, 0 bases at V and 8 bases at J, with 16 bases in the middle. Germline lookup yields CDR1 LGHDT and CDR2 YNNKEL (reference sequence).

This clonotype was picked up many times. The V and J genes are TRBV3-1 and TRBJ1-1; tentative D call: TRBD1 (5 bases). V was cut by 4 bases and J by 10 bases, with 10 bases left in between. Germline values: CDR1 LGHDT, CDR2 YNNKEL (reference sequence). The CDR3 has 11 residues. Written as DNA, the CDR3 is TGTGCCAGCAGCCTTGGGGGAGGAGCTTTCTTT. It translates to CASSLGGGAFF.

There are many counts of this clonotype. The chain recombines TRBV24-1 with TRBJ2-2; D gene ambiguous. This CDR3 has 14 amino acids. V was trimmed by 3 bases and J by 7 bases, leaving 11 bases between them. Germline V gives CDR1 KGHDR, CDR2 SFDVKD. The CDR3: CATSDTPRVGELFF. The CDR3 nucleotides are TGTGCCACCAGTGATACACCTCGGGTCGGGGAGCTGTTTTTT.

This clonotype has just a few counts. The chain is built from TRBV5-1 and TRBJ2-1; 13 bases fit TRBD2. Germline assignment: CDR1 SGHRS and CDR2 YFSETQ. CDR3 length: 18 residues. J was trimmed by 0 bases and V by 6 bases; bases with no gene match: 9. The CDR3 region is CASNSGTSGTLSYNEQFF. CDR3 DNA sequence: TGCGCCAGCAACTCCGGGACTAGCGGGACCCTCTCCTACAATGAGCAGTTCTTC. The full variable domain, in which reference TRBV5-1 and TRBJ2-1 provide the parts outside the CDR3, is KAGVTQTPRYLIKTRGQQVTLSCSPISGHRSVSWYQQTPGQGLQFLFEYFSETQRNKGNFPGRFSGRQFSNSRSEMNVSTLELGDSALYLCASNSGTSGTLSYNEQFFGPGTRLTVL.

CDR3 nucleotides: TGTGCCAGCAGGGCCCCGGGGGCCCTCCCCTACGAGCAGTACTTC. It yields the protein CASRAPGALPYEQYF. This chain links TRBV7-9 with TRBJ2-7, with D perhaps given as TRBD1 or TRBD2 (6 bases each). This CDR3 is built from 15 residues. V shed 6 bases and J shed 2 bases, with 17 bases lying between them. Looked up from germline, CDR1 is SEHNR and CDR2 is FQNEAQ (reference sequence). Variable domain in full (rest from reference TRBV7-9 and TRBJ2-7): DTGVSQNPRHKITKRGQNVTFRCDPISEHNRLYWYRQTLGQGPEFLTYFQNEAQLEKSRLLSDRFSAERPKGSFSTLEIQRTEQGDSAMYLCASRAPGALPYEQYFGPGTRLTVT.

This clonotype was seen more than once but under ten times. J is TRBJ2-2 and V is TRBV7-2; TRBD2 matches at 10 bases. The CDR3 has 15 amino acids. V lost 1 base and J lost 7; bases outside the gene matches: 3. Germline CDR1 reads SGHTA; CDR2 reads FQGNSA. The DNA of the CDR3 is TGTGCCAGCAGCTTAGTAGCGGGAGGAATCGGGGAGCTGTTTTTT. Protein: CASSLVAGGIGELFF.

The chain is built from TRBV29-1 and TRBJ2-7, with a possible D match to TRBD2 (6 bases). The CDR3 is 14 residues long. Germline V gives CDR1 SQVTM, CDR2 ANQGSEA. Trimming took off 6 bases at V and 0 bases at J, with 15 bases between the two ends. CDR3 nucleotides: TGCAGCGTCTCTCCGGGACTGAGCTCCTACGAGCAGTACTTC. Its protein is CSVSPGLSSYEQYF.